This T cell receptor (beta chain) derives from a study of Graves' ophthalmopathy and Graves' hyperthyroidism. Background on the study: Hyperthyroidism was classified as stable if no ophthalmopathy occurred within 18 months of follow-up.

For repertoire sequencing, the TCR beta CDR3 regions were amplified from RNA transcripts. HTBI primers primed a first-round RT-PCR, and a second-round multiplex PCR followed. MiXCR, applied by TCRdb to the multiplex PCR reads, yields one record per CDR3 protein. Here the sample spans about 500,000 distinct CDR3 sequences, 35% to 45% being singletons. Notes on this clonotype: The antigen is unknown.

Broader study findings: Classification of ophthalmopathy versus stable hyperthyroidism by a 13-signature model yielded about 90% sensitivity and approximately 80% specificity.

The CDR3 extends over 13 amino acids. The V segment lost 3 bases and the J segment 3 bases; nucleotides outside the gene matches: 4. Germline V gene lookup returns CDR1 DFQATT and CDR2 SNEGSKA (reference sequence). Participants with hyperthyroidism, aged 18 to 65, were newly diagnosed with under 2 months' duration. Diagnosis used clinical symptoms, serum thyroxine, TRAb, thyroid ultrasound and orbital computed tomography. This sequence originates from an adult man with Graves' hyperthyroidism. V and J are TRBV20-1 and TRBJ1-1; 7 bases match TRBD1. The sample comprised peripheral blood or thyroid tissue (not recorded which). The CDR3 DNA reads as TGCAGTGCTAGGGACAGGAGGGACACTGAAGCTTTCTTT. It yields the protein CSARDRRDTEAFF.